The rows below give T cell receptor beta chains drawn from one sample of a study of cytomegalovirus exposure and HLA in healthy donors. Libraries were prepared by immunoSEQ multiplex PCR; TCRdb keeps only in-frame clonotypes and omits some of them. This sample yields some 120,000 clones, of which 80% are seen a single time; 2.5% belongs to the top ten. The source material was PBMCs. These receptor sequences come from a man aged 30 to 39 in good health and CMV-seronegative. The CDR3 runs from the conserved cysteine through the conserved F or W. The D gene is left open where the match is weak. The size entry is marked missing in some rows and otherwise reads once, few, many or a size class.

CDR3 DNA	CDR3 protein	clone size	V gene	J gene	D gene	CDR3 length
TGTGCCAGCAGCAAAACGGACAGGCAAGAGACCCAGTACTTC	CASSKTDRQETQYF	NA	TRBV7-9	TRBJ2-5	TRBD1	14
TGTGCCAGCTCACCTAGCGGACAGGTCCTTCGACCCCAGCATTTT	CASSPSGQVLRPQHF	NA	TRBV18	TRBJ1-5	TRBD1	15
TGTGCCAGCAGCCAAGTAGGAGGTGGCTACACCTTC	CASSQVGGGYTF	few	TRBV14	TRBJ1-2	NA	12
TGCGCCAGCAGCTTGGGGGGATTTCCGGGACTTCAAGATGTTACGGACGAGCAGTACTTC	CASSLGGFPGLQDVTDEQYF	NA	TRBV5-1	TRBJ2-7	NA	20
TGTGCCAGCAGTTATGCGGGAGTGCTTTACGAGCAGTACTTC	CASSYAGVLYEQYF	few	TRBV6-6	TRBJ2-7	TRBD2	14
TGTGCCAGCAGGGAAACTAGCGGAAGCACAGATACGCAGTATTTT	CASRETSGSTDTQYF	NA	TRBV6-6	TRBJ2-3	TRBD2	15
TGTGCCAGCAGCAAAGAGAGAGGGAGCAATCAGCCCCAGCATTTT	CASSKERGSNQPQHF	NA	TRBV7-8	TRBJ1-5	NA	15
TGTGCCAGCAGCCTACAGGGTTTGTCTGGGGCCAACGTCCTGACTTTC	CASSLQGLSGANVLTF	NA	TRBV5-6	TRBJ2-6	NA	16
TGTGCCAGCAGCTCAGAAGGGACAGGGATCTCTGGAAACACCATATATTTT	CASSSEGTGISGNTIYF	NA	TRBV7-6	TRBJ1-3	TRBD1	17
TGTGCCAGCAGCCCCGCGGGGGGAAATCAGCCCCAGCATTTT	CASSPAGGNQPQHF	NA	TRBV28	TRBJ1-5	NA	14
TGTGCCAGCAGCTTATCAGGGAATAATCAGCCCCAGCATTTT	CASSLSGNNQPQHF	NA	TRBV7-2	TRBJ1-5	NA	14
TGTGCCAGCAGCTTAGACAGGTTGAACACTGAAGCTTTCTTT	CASSLDRLNTEAFF	NA	TRBV7-9	TRBJ1-1	NA	14
TGTGCCAGCAGGACAGGAGGACGGGAAGCTTTCTTT	CASRTGGREAFF	NA	TRBV28	TRBJ1-1	NA	12
TGTGCCAGCGCTCCGCAGGGGACAAGTCAGCCCCAGCATTTT	CASAPQGTSQPQHF	NA	TRBV27	TRBJ1-5	NA	14
TGCGCCAGCAGCCAGGGACAGGGCCGGGAAAAACTGTTTTTT	CASSQGQGREKLFF	NA	TRBV5-1	TRBJ1-4	TRBD1	14
TGTGCCAGCAGCTCTGGGACTAGCGGGAGGGTAAACACAGATACGCAGTATTTT	CASSSGTSGRVNTDTQYF	NA	TRBV7-8	TRBJ2-3	TRBD2	18
TGTGCCACCAGCAGAGGGACGGGACAGCTTGGGAATCAGCCCCAGCATTTT	CATSRGTGQLGNQPQHF	few	TRBV15	TRBJ1-5	TRBD1	17
TGCGCCAGCAGCCCACCAGGGGGTAGGAACACTGAAGCTTTCTTT	CASSPPGGRNTEAFF	once	TRBV4-1	TRBJ1-1	TRBD1	15
TGCGCCAGCAGCCTATCTAGACAGGGGCTGAACACTGAAGCTTTCTTT	CASSLSRQGLNTEAFF	few	TRBV4-1	TRBJ1-1	TRBD1	16
TGTGCCATCAGTGACCCGGACTACCAAGAGACCCAGTACTTC	CAISDPDYQETQYF	NA	TRBV10-3	TRBJ2-5	NA	14
TGTGCCAGTAGTTCCCGCTTTGGACTAGCGGAGAACACCGGGGAGCTGTTTTTT	CASSSRFGLAENTGELFF	NA	TRBV19	TRBJ2-2	TRBD2	18
TGTGCCAGCAGCTTTTTGCGGGGACGGACGAACACTGAAGCTTTCTTT	CASSFLRGRTNTEAFF	NA	TRBV13	TRBJ1-1	NA	16
TGTGCCTCCCAAGCGGGACTATTCGGAGGCACCGGGGAGCTGTTTTTT	CASQAGLFGGTGELFF	NA	TRBV19	TRBJ2-2	TRBD2	16
TGTGCCAGCAGCAAATCCGGGACAGGAGCCGACAATCAGCCCCAGCATTTT	CASSKSGTGADNQPQHF	NA	TRBV28	TRBJ1-5	TRBD1	17
TGTGCCAGCAGTTCCCCCGGGACACACTCCTACAATGAGCAGTTCTTC	CASSSPGTHSYNEQFF	NA	TRBV6-5	TRBJ2-1	NA	16
TGTGCCAGCAGTGACTCAAACAGTCCTCAGATCTACGAGCAGTACTTC	CASSDSNSPQIYEQYF	NA	TRBV6-4	TRBJ2-7	NA	16
TGTGCCAGCAGCCACGGGACTAGCGGGAGTGTGGCCTACGAGCAGTACTTC	CASSHGTSGSVAYEQYF	NA	TRBV7-6	TRBJ2-7	TRBD2	17
TGCGCCAGCAGCCAGGGAGGGGGATATCCCTCCTACGAGCAGTACTTC	CASSQGGGYPSYEQYF	once	TRBV4-1	TRBJ2-7	NA	16
TGTGCCAGCAGCCTCAGACTTAACACCGGGGAGCTGTTTTTT	CASSLRLNTGELFF	NA	TRBV9	TRBJ2-2	NA	14
TGTGCCAGCTCACTGGCCGGGACAGGGGACGACGAGCAGTACTTC	CASSLAGTGDDEQYF	NA	TRBV18	TRBJ2-7	TRBD1	15
TGTGCCAGCAGTTTATCCGGGGACACCCCTCAAGAGACCCAGTACTTC	CASSLSGDTPQETQYF	once	TRBV6-6	TRBJ2-5	NA	16
TGTGCCAGCAGTTACTACCAGGGGTCTAATGAAAAACTGTTTTTT	CASSYYQGSNEKLFF	NA	TRBV6-5	TRBJ1-4	NA	15
TGCAGTGCTGCAGGACTAGTAGGCTACACCTTC	CSAAGLVGYTF	NA	TRBV20-1	TRBJ1-2	NA	11
TGTGCCAGTAAAACCGAGTACAATGAGCAGTTCTTC	CASKTEYNEQFF	once	TRBV19	TRBJ2-1	NA	12
TGCGCCAGCAGCTTCACGGGTACTTACAATGAGCAGTTCTTC	CASSFTGTYNEQFF	once	TRBV5-1	TRBJ2-1	NA	14
TGTGCCACCAGCAGAGATCTCACTAGGGCCTCCGAGCAGTACTTC	CATSRDLTRASEQYF	few	TRBV15	TRBJ2-7	NA	15
TGTGCCAGCAGTTCCAGGGACAGGTCGATGTCCGAGCAGTACTTC	CASSSRDRSMSEQYF	NA	TRBV7-9	TRBJ2-7	TRBD1	15
TGTGCCAGCAGCTCGCTACTAGCGGGAGTTGGCAATGAGCAGTTCTTC	CASSSLLAGVGNEQFF	NA	TRBV5-8	TRBJ2-1	TRBD2	16
TGTGCCAGCACCTTAGCGGGACTCAGGAACACTGAAGCTTTCTTT	CASTLAGLRNTEAFF	NA	TRBV7-9	TRBJ1-1	NA	15
TGTGCCAGCAGTGACCCAGGCGAAAAACTGTTTTTT	CASSDPGEKLFF	once	TRBV6-5	TRBJ1-4	NA	12
TGTGCCAGCAGCCCCAGGGGTTACACTGAAGCTTTCTTT	CASSPRGYTEAFF	NA	TRBV11-2	TRBJ1-1	NA	13